A selection of T cell receptor beta chains follows, all from one sample in a study of shared clonotypes between healthy human individuals. The data were produced by immunoSEQ multiplex PCR, yet TCRdb's version contains in-frame clones alone and is incomplete. The sample lists millions of clones; approximately 94% were seen once. Input material: naive CD8+ T cells from PBMCs. All receptors come from a man aged 18-30 years in good health. Some clones in this sample may be carry-over from other donors' samples. Each CDR3 is given with its conserved first and last residue. A D gene is named only where the DNA matches it firmly. Not every row has a clone size; where given, it reads once, few, many or a size class.

17	NA	TRBD2	TRBV5-4	TRBJ2-1	CASSPGLAGGRYHEQFF	TGTGCCAGCAGCCCAGGACTAGCGGGAGGGCGCTACCATGAGCAGTTCTTC
14	NA	TRBD1	TRBV5-5	TRBJ2-7	CASSPYRGPYEQYF	TGTGCCAGCAGCCCGTACAGGGGCCCCTACGAGCAGTACTTC
16	NA	NA	TRBV6-1	TRBJ1-3	CASSEWGGAPGNTIYF	TGTGCCAGCAGTGAATGGGGGGGAGCTCCTGGAAACACCATATATTTT
12	NA	NA	TRBV28	TRBJ1-1	CASRVRGTEAFF	TGTGCCAGCAGGGTCAGGGGAACTGAAGCTTTCTTT
13	NA	NA	TRBV5-1	TRBJ2-3	CASSLDAGGKQYF	TGCGCCAGCAGCTTGGATGCAGGGGGGAAGCAGTATTTT
15	once	TRBD1	TRBV7-2	TRBJ2-2	CASSLRDRATGELFF	TGTGCCAGCAGCTTGCGGGACAGGGCCACCGGGGAGCTGTTTTTT
15	NA	NA	TRBV12-2	TRBJ2-7	CASRPDGRRPYEQYF	TGTGCAAGTCGCCCGGACGGTAGGAGGCCCTACGAGCAGTACTTC
13	NA	NA	TRBV5-6	TRBJ2-1	CASSLGSYNEQFF	TGTGCCAGCAGCTTAGGATCATACAATGAGCAGTTCTTC
15	NA	TRBD1	TRBV16	TRBJ2-2	CASTSYRTGAGELFF	TGTGCCAGCACCAGTTATCGGACAGGGGCCGGGGAGCTGTTTTTT
14	NA	NA	TRBV7-8	TRBJ2-7	CASTFRASTYEQYF	TGTGCCAGCACGTTTAGGGCTAGTACCTACGAGCAGTACTTC
15	once	NA	TRBV7-9	TRBJ1-3	CASSSWGERGNTIYF	TGTGCCAGCAGCTCGTGGGGGGAACGAGGAAACACCATATATTTT
13	NA	NA	TRBV7-9	TRBJ1-2	CASSSGVLYGYTF	TGTGCCAGCAGCTCAGGGGTTCTCTATGGCTACACCTTC
16	NA	NA	TRBV7-9	TRBJ2-3	CASSLPLAPVVDTQYF	TGTGCCAGCAGCTTACCTCTAGCTCCCGTCGTTGATACGCAGTATTTT
13	NA	NA	TRBV7-2	TRBJ2-1	CASSSWGVAAQFF	TGTGCCAGCAGCTCATGGGGGGTAGCGGCCCAGTTCTTC
12	once	TRBD1	TRBV5-8	TRBJ1-1	CAPGQGNTEAFF	TGTGCTCCGGGACAGGGAAACACTGAAGCTTTCTTT
12	NA	NA	TRBV7-9	TRBJ2-7	CASSSPWDEQYF	TGTGCCAGCAGCTCCCCGTGGGACGAGCAGTACTTC